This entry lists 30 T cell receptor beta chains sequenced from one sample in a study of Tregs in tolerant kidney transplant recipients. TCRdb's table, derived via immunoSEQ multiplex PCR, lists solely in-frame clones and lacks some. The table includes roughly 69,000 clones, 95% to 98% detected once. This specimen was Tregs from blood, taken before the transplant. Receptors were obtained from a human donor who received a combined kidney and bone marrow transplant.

This chain's CDR3 is CASSIGLAASYEQYF. CDR3 DNA sequence: TGTGCCAGTAGTATAGGCCTAGCGGCTTCCTACGAGCAGTACTTC. The chain links TRBV19 to TRBJ2-7, with 7 bases identical to TRBD2. CDR3 length: 15 amino acids. Per germline, CDR1 LNHDA and CDR2 SQIVND (reference sequence). With V trimmed by 1 base and J by 1 base, 4 bases remained unmatched.

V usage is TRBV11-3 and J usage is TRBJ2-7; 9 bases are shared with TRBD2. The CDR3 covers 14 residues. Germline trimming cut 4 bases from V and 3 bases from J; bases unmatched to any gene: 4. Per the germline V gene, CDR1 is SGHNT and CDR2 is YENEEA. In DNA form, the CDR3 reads TGTGCCAGCAGCTCGAAAGCGGGAGGCTACGAGCAGTACTTC. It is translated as CASSSKAGGYEQYF.

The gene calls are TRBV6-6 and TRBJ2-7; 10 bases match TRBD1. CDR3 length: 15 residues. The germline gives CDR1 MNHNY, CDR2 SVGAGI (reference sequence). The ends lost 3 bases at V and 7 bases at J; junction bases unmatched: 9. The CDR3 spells CASSYPGTGEGEQYF. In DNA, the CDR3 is TGTGCCAGCAGTTATCCCGGGACAGGGGAAGGGGAGCAGTACTTC.

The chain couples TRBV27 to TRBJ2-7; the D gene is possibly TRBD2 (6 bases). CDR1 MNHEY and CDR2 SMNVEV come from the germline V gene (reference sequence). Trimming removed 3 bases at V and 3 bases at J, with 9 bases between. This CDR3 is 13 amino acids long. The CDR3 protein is CASSFRELYEQYF. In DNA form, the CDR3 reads TGTGCCAGCAGTTTTCGGGAGCTCTACGAGCAGTACTTC.

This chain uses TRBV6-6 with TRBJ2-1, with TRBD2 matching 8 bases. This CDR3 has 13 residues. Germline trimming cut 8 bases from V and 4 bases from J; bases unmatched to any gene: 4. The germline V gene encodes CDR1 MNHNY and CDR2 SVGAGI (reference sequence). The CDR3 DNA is TGTGCCAGCCACGGGGGGGCTTACAATGAGCAGTTCTTC. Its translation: CASHGGAYNEQFF.

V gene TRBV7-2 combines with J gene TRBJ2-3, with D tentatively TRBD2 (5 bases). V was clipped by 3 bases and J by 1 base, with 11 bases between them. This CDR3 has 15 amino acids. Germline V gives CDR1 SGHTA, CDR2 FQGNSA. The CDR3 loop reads CASSFRELGTDTQYF. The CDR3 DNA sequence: TGTGCCAGCAGCTTTAGGGAGTTGGGCACAGATACGCAGTATTTT.

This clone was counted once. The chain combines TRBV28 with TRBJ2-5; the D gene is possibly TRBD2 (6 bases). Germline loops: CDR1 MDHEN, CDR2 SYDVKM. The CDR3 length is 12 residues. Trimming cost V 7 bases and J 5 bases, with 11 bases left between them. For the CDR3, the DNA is TGTGCCAGCACTTCGGGGGTGGAGACCCAGTACTTC. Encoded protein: CASTSGVETQYF.

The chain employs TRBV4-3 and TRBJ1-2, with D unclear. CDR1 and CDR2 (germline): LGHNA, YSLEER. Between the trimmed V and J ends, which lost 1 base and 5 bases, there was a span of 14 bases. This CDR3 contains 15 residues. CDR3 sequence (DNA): TGCGCCAGCAGCCAAGGCCTTCAAAGGACTTATGGCTACACCTTC. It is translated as CASSQGLQRTYGYTF.

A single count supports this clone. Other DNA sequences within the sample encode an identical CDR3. Here the CDR3 DNA reads TGCGCCAGCAGCTTGGGTCTAGTGGAGACCCAGTACTTC. It translates to CASSLGLVETQYF. The chain uses TRBV5-1 and TRBJ2-5, with D unclear. The V gene lost 0 bases and the J gene lost 5 bases, with 8 bases spanning the gap. This CDR3 is 13 amino acids long. Germline-derived CDR1 and CDR2 are SGHRS and YFSETQ.

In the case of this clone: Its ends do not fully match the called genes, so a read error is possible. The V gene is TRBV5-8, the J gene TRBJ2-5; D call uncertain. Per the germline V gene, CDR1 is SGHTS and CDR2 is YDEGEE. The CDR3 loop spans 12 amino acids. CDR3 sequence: CASSLFRSQSNF. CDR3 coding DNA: TGTGCCAGCAGCTTGTTCCGGTCCCAATCGAACTTC.

CDR3 residues: CASSRGGGGQPQHF. CDR3 sequence (DNA): TGTGCCAGTAGTAGAGGAGGCGGGGGGCAGCCCCAGCATTTT. V usage is TRBV19 and J usage is TRBJ1-5; D may be TRBD1 (5 bases). The ends were cut back, 4 bases at V and 7 bases at J, with 14 bases in the middle. Looked up from germline, CDR1 is LNHDA and CDR2 is SQIVND (reference sequence). This CDR3 has 14 residues.

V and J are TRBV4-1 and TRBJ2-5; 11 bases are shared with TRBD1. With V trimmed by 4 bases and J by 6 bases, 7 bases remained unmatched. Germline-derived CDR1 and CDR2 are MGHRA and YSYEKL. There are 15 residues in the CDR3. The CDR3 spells CASSPDRGQVKTQYF. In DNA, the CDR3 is TGCGCCAGCAGCCCGGACAGGGGGCAGGTGAAGACCCAGTACTTC.

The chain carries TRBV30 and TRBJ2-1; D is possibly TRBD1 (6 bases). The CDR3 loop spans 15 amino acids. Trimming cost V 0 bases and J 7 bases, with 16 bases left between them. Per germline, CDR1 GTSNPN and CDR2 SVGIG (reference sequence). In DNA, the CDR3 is TGTGCCTGGAGTGTCGGTGGGGGCGCCGAAAATGAGCAGTTCTTC. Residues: CAWSVGGGAENEQFF.

The DNA for the CDR3 is TGTGCCAGCAGTTCCGGGACAGGGGACCCCTACGAGCAGTACTTC. Protein sequence: CASSSGTGDPYEQYF. V usage is TRBV2 and J usage is TRBJ2-7; 10 bases line up with TRBD1. The CDR3 is 15 amino acids. V shed 5 bases, J shed 2 bases, and the junction held 6 bases outside the gene matches. CDR1 SNHLY and CDR2 FYNNEI come from the germline V gene. Full variable domain (remainder filled in from reference TRBV2 and TRBJ2-7): EPEVTQTPSHQVTQMGQEVILRCVPISNHLYFYWYRQILGQKVEFLVSFYNNEISEKSEIFDDQFSVERPDGSNFTLKIRSTKLEDSAMYFCASSSGTGDPYEQYFGPGTRLTVT.

CDR3 sequence (DNA): TGTGCCAGCAGTGATCAGAACTACGAGCAGTACTTC. Its translation: CASSDQNYEQYF. V is TRBV2 and J is TRBJ2-7; the D is unclear. Germline CDR1 and CDR2: SNHLY and FYNNEI. V gave up 3 bases and J gave up 3 bases, with 6 bases separating them. The CDR3 has 12 amino acids.

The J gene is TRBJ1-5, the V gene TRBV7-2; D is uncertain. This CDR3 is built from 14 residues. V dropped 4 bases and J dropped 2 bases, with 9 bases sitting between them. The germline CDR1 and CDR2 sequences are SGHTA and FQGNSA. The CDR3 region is CASSYWEGNQPQHF. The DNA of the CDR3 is TGTGCCAGCAGCTACTGGGAGGGCAATCAGCCCCAGCATTTT.

CDR3 residues: CASKRNRFSYNSPLHF. The CDR3 DNA sequence: TGCGCCAGCAAACGTAACCGGTTCTCCTATAATTCACCCCTCCACTTT. The chain uses TRBV4-3 and TRBJ1-6, with D unclear. Trimming pared 7 bases from V and 0 bases from J, leaving 13 bases between. The germline CDR1 and CDR2 sequences are LGHNA and YSLEER. There are 16 residues in the CDR3.

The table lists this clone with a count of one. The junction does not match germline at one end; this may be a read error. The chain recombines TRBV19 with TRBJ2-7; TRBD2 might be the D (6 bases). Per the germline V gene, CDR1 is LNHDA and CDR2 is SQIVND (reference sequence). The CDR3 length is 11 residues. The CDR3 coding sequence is TGTGCCAGTGGAAACGGGCGGGGAGAGGACTTC. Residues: CASGNGRGEDF.

The CDR3 nucleotides are TGTGCCAGCAGCTTTACAGGCTTGGGGCACTGGAGGGGTGAGCAGTTCTTC. Protein sequence: CASSFTGLGHWRGEQFF. This chain connects TRBV11-3 to TRBJ2-1, with D perhaps matching TRBD2 (6 bases). CDR1 is SGHNT and CDR2 is YENEEA in the germline V gene. Deletions cut 3 bases from V and 9 bases from J, with 24 bases between. There are 17 residues in the CDR3. Using reference TRBV11-3 and TRBJ2-1 for the parts outside the CDR3, the full variable domain is EAGVVQSPRYKIIEKKQPVAFWCNPISGHNTLYWYLQNLGQGPELLIRYENEEAVDDSQLPKDRFSAERLKGVDSTLKIQPAELGDSAVYLCASSFTGLGHWRGEQFFGPGTRLTVL.

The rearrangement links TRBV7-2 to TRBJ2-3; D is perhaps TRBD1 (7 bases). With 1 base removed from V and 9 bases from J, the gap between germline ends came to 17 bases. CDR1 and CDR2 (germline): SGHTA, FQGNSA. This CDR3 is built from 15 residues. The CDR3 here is CASSLGGAQGGTQYF. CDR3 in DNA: TGTGCCAGCAGCTTAGGAGGAGCGCAGGGGGGCACGCAGTATTTT.

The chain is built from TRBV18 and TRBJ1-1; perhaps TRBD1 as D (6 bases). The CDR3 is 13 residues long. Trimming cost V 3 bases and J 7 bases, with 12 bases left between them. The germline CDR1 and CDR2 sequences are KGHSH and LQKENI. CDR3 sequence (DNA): TGTGCCAGCTCACCGGGGGCGGACCTTGAAGCTTTCTTT. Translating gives CASSPGADLEAFF. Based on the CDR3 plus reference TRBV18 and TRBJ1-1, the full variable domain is NAGVMQNPRHLVRRRGQEARLRCSPMKGHSHVYWYRQLPEEGLKFMVYLQKENIIDESGMPKERFSAEFPKEGPSILRIQQVVRGDSAAYFCASSPGADLEAFFGQGTRLTVV.

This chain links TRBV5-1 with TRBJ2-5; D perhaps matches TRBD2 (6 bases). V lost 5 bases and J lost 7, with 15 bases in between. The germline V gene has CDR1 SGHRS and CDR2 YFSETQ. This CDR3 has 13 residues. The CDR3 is CASSHPGEGTQYF. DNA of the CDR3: TGCGCCAGCAGTCACCCGGGGGAAGGGACCCAGTACTTC.

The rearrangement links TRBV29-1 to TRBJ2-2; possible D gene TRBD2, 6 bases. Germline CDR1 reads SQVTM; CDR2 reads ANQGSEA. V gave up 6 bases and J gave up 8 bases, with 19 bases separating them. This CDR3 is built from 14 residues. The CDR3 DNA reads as TGCAGCGTCCAACGGGGACTGCTAGGGGGGGAGCTGTTTTTT. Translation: CSVQRGLLGGELFF.

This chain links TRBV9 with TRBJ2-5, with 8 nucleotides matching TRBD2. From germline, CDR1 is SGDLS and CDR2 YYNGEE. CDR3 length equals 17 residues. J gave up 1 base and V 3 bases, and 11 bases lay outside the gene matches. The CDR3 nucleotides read TGTGCCAGCAGCGGCGGGGTTGCGGGAGGATTCCAAGAGACCCAGTACTTC. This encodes CASSGGVAGGFQETQYF.

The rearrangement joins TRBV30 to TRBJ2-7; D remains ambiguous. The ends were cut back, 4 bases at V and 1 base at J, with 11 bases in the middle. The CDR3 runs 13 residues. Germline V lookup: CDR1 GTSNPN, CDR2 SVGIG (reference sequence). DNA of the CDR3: TGTGCCTGGACGAGGCTCCTGTCCTACGAGCAGTACTTC. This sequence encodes CAWTRLLSYEQYF.

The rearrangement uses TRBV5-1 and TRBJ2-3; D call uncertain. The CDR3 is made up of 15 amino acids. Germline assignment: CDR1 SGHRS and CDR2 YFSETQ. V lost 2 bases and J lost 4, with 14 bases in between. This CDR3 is CASSFLTGEADTQYF. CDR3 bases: TGCGCCAGCAGCTTCCTAACTGGAGAGGCAGATACGCAGTATTTT.

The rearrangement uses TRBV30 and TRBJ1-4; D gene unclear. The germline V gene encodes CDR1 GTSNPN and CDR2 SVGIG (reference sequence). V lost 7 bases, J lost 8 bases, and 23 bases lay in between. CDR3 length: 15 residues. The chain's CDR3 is CASTFRETFREKLFF. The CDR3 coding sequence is TGTGCCTCGACGTTCCGGGAAACGTTTCGGGAAAAACTGTTTTTT.

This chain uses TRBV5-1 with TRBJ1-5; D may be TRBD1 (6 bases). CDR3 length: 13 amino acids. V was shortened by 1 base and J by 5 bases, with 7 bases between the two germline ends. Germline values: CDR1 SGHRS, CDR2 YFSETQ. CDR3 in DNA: TGCGCCAGCAGCTTGTCAGGGGATCAGCCCCAGCATTTT. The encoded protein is CASSLSGDQPQHF.

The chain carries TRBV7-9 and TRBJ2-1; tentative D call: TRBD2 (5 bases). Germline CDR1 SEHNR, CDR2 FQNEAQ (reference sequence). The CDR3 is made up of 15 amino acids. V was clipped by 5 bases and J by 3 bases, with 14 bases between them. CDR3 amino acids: CASSVDKDYYNEQFF. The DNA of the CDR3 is TGTGCCAGCAGCGTCGACAAAGACTACTACAATGAGCAGTTCTTC.

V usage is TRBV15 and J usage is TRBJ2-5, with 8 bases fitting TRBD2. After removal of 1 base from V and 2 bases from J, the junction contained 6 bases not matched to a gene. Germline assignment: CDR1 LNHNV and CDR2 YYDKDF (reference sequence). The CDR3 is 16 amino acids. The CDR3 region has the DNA TGTGCCACCAGCAGAGGGGTAGCGGGACTACAAGAGACCCAGTACTTC. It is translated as CATSRGVAGLQETQYF.